This entry lists 27 T cell receptor beta chains sequenced from one sample in a study of blood T cells in healthy people across ages. The use of a sample-barcoded 5' primer and a J-beta primer mix characterized a second PCR of about 7 to 12 cycles. Using its own MiXCR run on the 5' RACE reads, TCRdb lists one record per CDR3 protein. The sample includes about 730,000 distinct CDR3 sequences, approximately 39% of them seen just once. Sequenced input: blood. All receptors derive from a woman in her sixties or seventies in good health.

The chain is built from TRBV30 and TRBJ1-6; D remains ambiguous. Trimming left V 1 base short and J 8 bases short, with 9 bases between. Germline V gene sequence: CDR1 GTSNPN, CDR2 SVGIG (reference sequence). This CDR3 comprises 13 residues. In DNA form, the CDR3 reads TGTGCCTGGAGTGCGCAGGAGTATTCACCCCTCCACTTT. It is translated as CAWSAQEYSPLHF.

The rearrangement links TRBV10-3 to TRBJ2-3; the D call may be TRBD1 or TRBD2 (5 bases each). The germline V and J ends were trimmed by 6 bases and 0 bases, with 13 bases remaining between them. The CDR3 totals 15 residues. The germline gives CDR1 ENHRY, CDR2 SYGVKD. The CDR3 nucleotides read TGTGCCATCAGGGGGACCCGGGACAGCACAGATACGCAGTATTTT. Amino acids: CAIRGTRDSTDTQYF.

The chain is built from TRBV20-1 and TRBJ1-1; a possible D gene is TRBD1 (5 bases). CDR1 is DFQATT, CDR2 SNEGSKA, per germline (reference sequence). The V gene lost 2 bases and the J gene lost 8 bases, with 9 bases spanning the gap. The CDR3 runs to 11 residues. The CDR3, as DNA: TGCAGTGCTAGATCCAGGGAGGAAGCTTTCTTT. The encoded protein is CSARSREEAFF.

This clonotype was counted a few times. V is TRBV5-5 and J is TRBJ2-3; the match to TRBD2 covers 10 bases. V was clipped by 2 bases and J by 8 bases; unmatched bases: 8. The CDR3 length is 15 residues. Germline V gene lookup returns CDR1 SGHKS and CDR2 YYEKEE (reference sequence). CDR3 protein: CASSLTSGREGTQYF. The CDR3 nucleotides are TGTGCCAGCAGCTTAACGAGCGGGAGGGAAGGTACGCAGTATTTT.

The genes are TRBV28 and TRBJ2-1, with 12 positions matching TRBD2. Germline V gene data show CDR1 as MDHEN and CDR2 as SYDVKM. CDR3 length: 16 amino acids. V was pared by 7 bases and J by 4 bases, with 8 bases of the junction left unmatched. The CDR3 reads CASTVTSGGGYNEQFF. The CDR3 DNA follows: TGTGCCAGCACCGTGACTAGCGGGGGAGGGTACAATGAGCAGTTCTTC.

The chain combines TRBV15 with TRBJ2-3, with D tentatively TRBD2 (6 bases). Looked up from germline, CDR1 is LNHNV and CDR2 is YYDKDF (reference sequence). This CDR3 contains 14 residues. Trimming shortened V by 6 bases and J by 5 bases, and 15 bases separated the two germline ends. In DNA form, the CDR3 reads TGTGCCACCAGTGGCGGCCGGGGGATAGATACGCAGTATTTT. Protein sequence: CATSGGRGIDTQYF.

To note about this clonotype: Possible read error: a much larger clone is one base away. This sequence joins TRBV7-2 and TRBJ2-3; D not certain. V lost 4 bases, J lost 2 bases, and 4 bases lay in between. This CDR3 spans 12 amino acids. Germline CDR1 is SGHTA and CDR2 is FQGNSA. CDR3 amino acids: CASSYATDTQYF. The CDR3 coding sequence is TGTGCCAGCAGCTATGCCACAGATACGCAGTATTTT.

The J gene is TRBJ2-4, the V gene TRBV7-2, with D tentatively TRBD1 or TRBD2 (5 bases each). Between the trimmed V and J ends, which lost 5 bases and 13 bases, there was a span of 21 bases. The CDR3 is made up of 14 amino acids. Germline V CDR1 and CDR2: SGHTA, FQGNSA. The CDR3 here is CASSANRIVGEQYF. CDR3 sequence (DNA): TGTGCCAGCAGCGCGAACCGGATCGTGGGGGAGCAGTACTTC.

This chain uses TRBV6-2 or TRBV6-3 with TRBJ1-2; TRBD1 might be the D (5 bases). The CDR3 is 14 residues long. Germline CDR1 is MNHEY and CDR2 is SVGEGT. The V gene lost 2 bases and the J gene lost 4 bases, with 11 bases spanning the gap. The CDR3 reads CASSYVAGSYGYTF. CDR3 nucleotide sequence: TGTGCCAGCAGTTACGTGGCAGGGAGCTATGGCTACACCTTC.

This chain uses TRBV11-2 with TRBJ1-4, with D uncertain. Germline assignment: CDR1 SGHAT and CDR2 FQNNGV. This CDR3 comprises 13 residues. Trimming took 0 bases from V and 16 from J, leaving 15 bases between them. For the CDR3, the DNA is TGTGCCAGCAGCTTAGATTATGGGAGTCTGGGGTTTTTT. Protein product: CASSLDYGSLGFF.

This chain links TRBV29-1 with TRBJ2-3; 10 bases are a match to TRBD1. The V and J ends lost 6 bases and 0 bases, in that order; junction bases with no gene match: 18. Germline V gene lookup returns CDR1 SQVTM and CDR2 ANQGSEA. This CDR3 region has 19 residues. For the CDR3, the DNA is TGCAGCGTACCTGCTGGTCCCGGGACAGGGGCCGAAAGCACAGATACGCAGTATTTT. It encodes CSVPAGPGTGAESTDTQYF.

This chain connects TRBV28 to TRBJ2-7; 9 bases agree with TRBD2. Germline V gene lookup returns CDR1 MDHEN and CDR2 SYDVKM. After removal of 6 bases from V and 0 bases from J, the junction contained 6 bases not matched to a gene. The CDR3 consists of 15 residues. Here the CDR3 DNA reads TGTGCCAGCAGCCCCATAGCGGGGGACTCCTACGAGCAGTACTTC. Translation gives CASSPIAGDSYEQYF. The variable domain in full, completed from reference TRBV28 and TRBJ2-7, reads DVKVTQSSRYLVKRTGEKVFLECVQDMDHENMFWYRQDPGLGLRLIYFSYDVKMKEKGDIPEGYSVSREKKERFSLILESASTNQTSMYLCASSPIAGDSYEQYFGPGTRLTVT.

The V and J genes are TRBV18 and TRBJ2-3; the D gene is possibly TRBD2 (6 bases). The V end lost 8 bases, the J end lost 2 bases, and 17 bases lay between the germline ends. This CDR3 has 15 residues. Per germline, CDR1 KGHSH and CDR2 LQKENI. CDR3 sequence (DNA): TGTGCCAGCCTCCCAACGGGGGTGGACACAGATACGCAGTATTTT. This encodes CASLPTGVDTDTQYF.

This rearrangement joins TRBV27 to TRBJ2-5; TRBD1 agrees at 7 bases. CDR3 size: 14 residues. Trimming took 0 bases from V and 6 from J; bases not matched to a gene: 4. The V gene's germline CDR1 is MNHEY and CDR2 SMNVEV (reference sequence). CDR3 sequence: CASSLSRDSQTQYF. The CDR3, as DNA: TGTGCCAGCAGTTTATCTCGGGACAGTCAGACCCAGTACTTC.

A few counts support this clonotype. The chain couples TRBV11-2 to TRBJ1-1; D is uncertain. The V end was cut by 1 base, the J end by 8 bases, with 8 bases between. The length of the CDR3 is 12 residues. Germline CDR1 and CDR2: SGHAT and FQNNGV. CDR3 nucleotide sequence: TGTGCCAGCAGCTTAGGGACCAGGGAAGCTTTCTTT. Encoded protein: CASSLGTREAFF.

Details on this clonotype: This may come from a read error, since a much larger clone is one base off. The chain recombines TRBV20-1 with TRBJ2-4; perhaps TRBD2 as D (5 bases). The CDR3 totals 14 residues. Per germline, CDR1 DFQATT and CDR2 SNEGSKA (reference sequence). In DNA, the CDR3 is TGCAGTGCAGATATAACGGGAACCGAAAACATTCGGTACTTC. Protein product: CSADITGTENIRYF.

This clonotype was detected only a few times. This chain uses TRBV28 with TRBJ2-7; possible D gene TRBD1, 6 bases. This CDR3 comprises 14 residues. V was trimmed by 6 bases and J by 2 bases, leaving 14 bases between them. Germline V gene lookup returns CDR1 MDHEN and CDR2 SYDVKM. The CDR3 coding sequence is TGTGCCAGCAGCCCTACTGGACAGCCCTACGAGCAGTACTTC. Translation gives CASSPTGQPYEQYF.

This clonotype was found a few times. CDR3 in DNA: TGTGCCAGCAGCCCCTACACAGCAACCTCCTACGAGCAGTACTTC. Translated, it gives CASSPYTATSYEQYF. The chain uses TRBV27 and TRBJ2-7; no firm D call. V lost 6 bases and J 0 bases, leaving 15 bases between the germline ends. Germline CDR1 MNHEY, CDR2 SMNVEV (reference sequence). The CDR3 runs to 15 residues.

The chain joins TRBV9 to TRBJ2-5, with D perhaps matching TRBD1 or TRBD2 (7 bases each). In germline, CDR1 is SGDLS, CDR2 YYNGEE. This CDR3 has 17 amino acids. V lost 4 bases, J lost 11 bases, and 30 bases lay in between. The CDR3 loop is CASSRGGLTGDSHEQYF. In DNA, the CDR3 is TGTGCCAGCAGCAGGGGGGGACTAACAGGGGATAGTCATGAGCAGTACTTC.

Comment on this clonotype: This may come from a read error, since a much larger clone is one base off. The rearrangement uses TRBV6-6 and TRBJ2-7; 11 positions agree with TRBD2. The CDR3 covers 13 residues. V was pared by 6 bases and J by 4 bases, with 2 bases of the junction left unmatched. From germline, CDR1 is MNHNY and CDR2 SVGAGI (reference sequence). The CDR3 sequence: CASRVAGGYEQYF. Here the CDR3 DNA reads TGTGCCAGCAGAGTAGCGGGAGGGTACGAGCAGTACTTC.

The rearrangement links TRBV20-1 to TRBJ1-5; the D gene is possibly TRBD1 (5 bases). Trimming removed 5 bases at V and 6 bases at J, with 14 bases between. The CDR3 covers 13 residues. Germline CDR1 DFQATT, CDR2 SNEGSKA (reference sequence). The CDR3 nucleotides are TGCAGTGCTGGAGGTGTAGGGGTTCAGCCCCAGCATTTT. The encoded protein is CSAGGVGVQPQHF.

The chain is built from TRBV5-1 and TRBJ2-3; 9 bases line up with TRBD2. Germline V gene lookup returns CDR1 SGHRS and CDR2 YFSETQ. The V segment lost 6 bases and the J segment 0 bases; nucleotides outside the gene matches: 5. The CDR3 covers 15 residues. CDR3 DNA sequence: TGCGCCAGCAACACGCGGGGGGGTAGCACAGATACGCAGTATTTT. This codes for CASNTRGGSTDTQYF.

This clonotype showed up just once. The CDR3 spells CASSERTGETGYTF. The DNA for the CDR3 is TGTGCCAGCAGCGAAAGGACAGGGGAGACTGGCTACACCTTC. The rearrangement uses TRBV28 and TRBJ1-2; 9 nucleotides align to TRBD1. CDR1 and CDR2 (germline): MDHEN, SYDVKM. The CDR3 sequence is 14 residues long. The V gene end was trimmed by 6 bases and the J gene end by 7 bases; junction bases not matched to a gene: 9.

V and J are TRBV7-9 and TRBJ2-1; 11 nucleotides line up with TRBD2. The V and J ends lost 4 bases and 13 bases, in that order; junction bases with no gene match: 15. CDR3 length: 16 residues. CDR1 and CDR2 (germline): SEHNR, FQNEAQ (reference sequence). The CDR3 DNA follows: TGTGCCAGCAGCTCCTCCGCTAGCGGGAGGACCTCGGGACAGTTCTTC. This gives the protein CASSSSASGRTSGQFF. The variable domain in full, completed from reference TRBV7-9 and TRBJ2-1, reads DTGVSQNPRHKITKRGQNVTFRCDPISEHNRLYWYRQTLGQGPEFLTYFQNEAQLEKSRLLSDRFSAERPKGSFSTLEIQRTEQGDSAMYLCASSSSASGRTSGQFFGPGTRLTVL.

The CDR3 nucleotides read TGTGCCAGTAGTCCGGGCGGGGGGGCATTTTGCAATGAGCAGTACTTC. It encodes CASSPGGGAFCNEQYF. This chain uses TRBV19 with TRBJ2-5, with 9 positions matching TRBD2. The CDR3 loop spans 16 amino acids. Germline V gene data show CDR1 as LNHDA and CDR2 as SQIVND (reference sequence). Germline trimming cut 5 bases from V and 11 bases from J; bases unmatched to any gene: 18.

V usage is TRBV20-1 and J usage is TRBJ1-5; TRBD1 matches 8 bases. The CDR3 is 14 amino acids. Germline V CDR1 and CDR2: DFQATT, SNEGSKA (reference sequence). Losses at the gene ends were 5 bases for V and 4 bases for J; bases not matched to a gene: 7. CDR3 protein: CSAPGQETNQPQHF. The CDR3 region has the DNA TGCAGTGCTCCGGGACAGGAGACAAATCAGCCCCAGCATTTT.

V gene TRBV6-2 or TRBV6-3 combines with J gene TRBJ2-1; D might be TRBD1 (6 bases). The CDR3 covers 14 residues. Trimming removed 4 bases at V and 2 bases at J, with 9 bases between. Germline values: CDR1 MNHEY, CDR2 SVGEGT. The CDR3: CASSFGGAYNEQFF. The CDR3, as DNA: TGTGCCAGCAGTTTTGGGGGCGCCTACAATGAGCAGTTCTTC.